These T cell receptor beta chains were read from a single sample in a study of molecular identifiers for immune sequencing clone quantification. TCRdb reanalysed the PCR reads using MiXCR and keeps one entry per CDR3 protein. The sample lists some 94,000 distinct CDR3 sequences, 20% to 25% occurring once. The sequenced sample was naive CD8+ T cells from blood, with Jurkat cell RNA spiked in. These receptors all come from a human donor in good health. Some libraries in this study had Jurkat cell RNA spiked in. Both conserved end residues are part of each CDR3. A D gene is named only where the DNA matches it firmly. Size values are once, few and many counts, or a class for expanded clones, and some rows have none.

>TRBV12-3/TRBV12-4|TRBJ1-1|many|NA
CASSFGGSEAFF
TGTGCCAGCAGTTTCGGCGGCAGTGAAGCTTTCTTT
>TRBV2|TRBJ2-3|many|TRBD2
CASSSGLAGPDTQYF
TGTGCCAGCAGTTCTGGACTAGCGGGCCCAGATACGCAGTATTTT
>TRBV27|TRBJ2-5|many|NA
CASSEPYQETQYF
TGTGCCAGCAGTGAACCGTACCAAGAGACCCAGTACTTC
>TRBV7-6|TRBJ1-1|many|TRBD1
CASSSIFGQGDTEAFF
TGTGCCAGCAGCTCCATCTTTGGACAGGGAGATACTGAAGCTTTCTTT
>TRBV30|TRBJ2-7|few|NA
CAWSQGLGEQYF
TGTGCCTGGAGTCAGGGTTTGGGGGAGCAGTACTTC
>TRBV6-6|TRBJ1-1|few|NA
CASRPGPNTEAFF
TGTGCCAGCAGGCCGGGGCCGAACACTGAAGCTTTCTTT
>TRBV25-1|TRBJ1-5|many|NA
CASKGGDQPQHF
TGTGCCAGCAAAGGGGGGGATCAGCCCCAGCATTTT
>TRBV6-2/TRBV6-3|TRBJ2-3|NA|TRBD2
CASSWTIAGADTQYF
TGTGCCAGCAGTTGGACTATAGCGGGAGCAGATACGCAGTATTTT
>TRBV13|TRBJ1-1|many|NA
CASSPLLGTEAFF
TGTGCCAGCAGCCCCCTCTTGGGCACTGAAGCTTTCTTT
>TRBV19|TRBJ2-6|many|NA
CASLPNRAERSGANVLTF
TGTGCCAGCCTCCCCAACAGGGCTGAACGCTCTGGGGCCAACGTCCTGACTTTC
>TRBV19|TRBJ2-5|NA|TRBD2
CASSPLPIRGLAFETQYF
TGTGCCAGTAGCCCGCTCCCCATAAGAGGACTAGCGTTCGAGACCCAGTACTTC
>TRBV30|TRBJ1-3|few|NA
CAWSVQVPGNTIYF
TGTGCCTGGAGTGTACAGGTACCGGGAAACACCATATATTTT
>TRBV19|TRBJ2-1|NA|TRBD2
CASSISNGGAGEQFF
TGTGCCAGTAGTATCTCTAACGGGGGGGCCGGTGAGCAGTTCTTC
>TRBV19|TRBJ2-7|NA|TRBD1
CASSIGAQGAYEQYF
TGTGCCAGTAGTATAGGAGCCCAGGGGGCCTACGAGCAGTACTTC
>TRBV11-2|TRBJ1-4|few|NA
CASSRRDEKLFF
TGTGCCAGCAGCCGTCGTGACGAAAAACTGTTTTTT
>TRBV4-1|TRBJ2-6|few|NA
CASSQAGAGADVLTF
TGCGCCAGCAGCCAAGCTGGGGCCGGGGCCGACGTCCTGACTTTC
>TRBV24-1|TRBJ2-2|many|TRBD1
CATSAQGGTGELFF
TGTGCCACCAGTGCACAGGGGGGAACCGGGGAGCTGTTTTTT
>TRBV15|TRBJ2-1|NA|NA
CATSRALGSYNEQFF
TGTGCCACCAGCAGAGCCTTAGGGTCCTACAATGAGCAGTTCTTC
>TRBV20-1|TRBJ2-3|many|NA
CSARPPGTQYF
TGCAGTGCTAGACCACCGGGTACGCAGTATTTT
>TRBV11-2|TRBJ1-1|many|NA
CASTQLNTEAFF
TGTGCCAGCACCCAACTGAACACTGAAGCTTTCTTT
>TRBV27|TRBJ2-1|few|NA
CASMSSYNEQFF
TGTGCCAGCATGAGCTCCTACAATGAGCAGTTCTTC
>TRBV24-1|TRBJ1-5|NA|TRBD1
CATSDPDRTSNQPQHF
TGTGCCACCAGTGACCCGGACAGGACTAGCAATCAGCCCCAGCATTTT
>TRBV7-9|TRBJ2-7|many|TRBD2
CASQRRLAGGRTYEQYF
TGTGCCAGCCAGAGGAGACTAGCGGGGGGCCGCACCTACGAGCAGTACTTC
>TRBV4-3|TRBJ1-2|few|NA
CASSQDWSGGQIYGYTF
TGCGCCAGCAGCCAAGATTGGAGTGGAGGGCAGATCTATGGCTACACCTTC
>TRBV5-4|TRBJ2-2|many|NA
CASSFPGETGELFF
TGTGCCAGCAGCTTCCCAGGGGAAACCGGGGAGCTGTTTTTT
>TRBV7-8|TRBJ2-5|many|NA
CASSYVHGGHETQYF
TGTGCCAGCAGCTACGTTCACGGCGGGCATGAGACCCAGTACTTC